This TCR beta chain was observed in a study of monozygotic twins with inflammatory bowel disease. In eight separate reactions per sample, cDNA was generated. Following a re-call of the 5' RACE reads, TCRdb has one entry per CDR3 protein and lacks DNA. There are over 100,000 distinct CDR3 sequences in the sample, with 12% held by the top ten. The CDR3 runs to 13 residues. Looked up from germline, CDR1 is LNHNV and CDR2 is YYDKDF (reference sequence). The sequenced sample consisted of blood. The sequence derives from a human donor with ulcerative colitis or Crohn's disease, or a healthy co-twin of an affected twin (not recorded which). The genes are TRBV15 and TRBJ2-1. The CDR3 sequence: CATSIPERHEQFF.